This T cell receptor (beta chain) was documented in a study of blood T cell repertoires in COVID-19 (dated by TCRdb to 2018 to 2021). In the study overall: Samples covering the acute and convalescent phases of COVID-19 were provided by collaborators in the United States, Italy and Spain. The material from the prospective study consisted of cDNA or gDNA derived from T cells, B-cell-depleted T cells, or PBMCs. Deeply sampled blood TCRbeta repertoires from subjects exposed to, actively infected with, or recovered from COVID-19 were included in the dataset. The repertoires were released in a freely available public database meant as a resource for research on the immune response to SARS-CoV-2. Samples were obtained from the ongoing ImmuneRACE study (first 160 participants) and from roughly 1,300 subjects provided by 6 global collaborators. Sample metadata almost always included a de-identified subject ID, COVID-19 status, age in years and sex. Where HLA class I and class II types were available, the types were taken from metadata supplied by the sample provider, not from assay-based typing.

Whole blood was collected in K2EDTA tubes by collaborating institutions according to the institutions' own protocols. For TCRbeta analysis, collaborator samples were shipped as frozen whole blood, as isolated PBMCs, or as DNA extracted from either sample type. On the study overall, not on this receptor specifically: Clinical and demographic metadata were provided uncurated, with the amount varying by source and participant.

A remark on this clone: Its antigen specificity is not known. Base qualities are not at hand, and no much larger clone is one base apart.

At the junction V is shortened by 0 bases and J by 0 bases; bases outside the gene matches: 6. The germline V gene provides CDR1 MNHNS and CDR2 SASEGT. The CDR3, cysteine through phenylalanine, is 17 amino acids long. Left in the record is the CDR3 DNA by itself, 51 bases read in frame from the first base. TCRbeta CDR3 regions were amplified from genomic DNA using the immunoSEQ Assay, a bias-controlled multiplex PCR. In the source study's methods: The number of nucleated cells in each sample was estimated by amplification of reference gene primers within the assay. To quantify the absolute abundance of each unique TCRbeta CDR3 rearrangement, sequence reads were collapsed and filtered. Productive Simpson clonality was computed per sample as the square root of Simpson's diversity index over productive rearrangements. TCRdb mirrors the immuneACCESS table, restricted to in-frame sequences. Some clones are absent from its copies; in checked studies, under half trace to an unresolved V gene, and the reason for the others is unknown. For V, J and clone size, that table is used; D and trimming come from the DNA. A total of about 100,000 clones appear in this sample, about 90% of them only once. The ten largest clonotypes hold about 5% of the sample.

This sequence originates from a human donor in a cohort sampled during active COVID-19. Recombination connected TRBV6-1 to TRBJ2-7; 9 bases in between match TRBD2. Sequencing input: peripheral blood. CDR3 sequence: CASSEARSGSGSYEQYF. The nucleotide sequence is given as TGTGCCAGCAGTGAAGCCCGTAGCGGGAGTGGCTCCTACGAGCAGTACTTC.